This TCR beta chain was found in a study of T cells in localized non-small cell lung cancer. Trimming shortened V by 4 bases and J by 6 bases, and 16 bases separated the two germline ends. The CDR3 runs 15 residues. Germline V gene lookup returns CDR1 SGHRS and CDR2 YFSETQ. TCRdb's table, derived via immunoSEQ multiplex PCR, lists solely in-frame clones and lacks some. This table has about 4,500 clones, about 92% appearing once. This TCR was recovered from a woman aged 35 to 75 with stage I lung adenocarcinoma. The sequences come from peripheral blood, collected before any cancer treatment. The gene calls are TRBV5-1 and TRBJ2-2; no clear D gene. The DNA for the CDR3 is TGCGCCAGCAGCACGGGTCTCTATTCACCCGGGGAGCTGTTTTTT. As protein: CASSTGLYSPGELFF.